This note documents a single T cell receptor (beta chain) sequence. Original processing notes: Reference gene primer amplification gave estimated nucleated cell counts. Generated by immunoSEQ multiplex PCR, the TCRdb table keeps only in-frame clones and is missing some. D and trimming come from the DNA, and the V and J calls and clone size come from that table. This table has about 69,000 clones, around 88% appearing once. This sample was taken from a study of blood T cell repertoires in COVID-19. The wider study: The study drew acute and convalescent COVID-19 samples from the United States, Italy and Spain. The analysed material was cDNA or gDNA that came from T cells, B-cell-depleted T cells, or PBMCs.

Germline V gives CDR1 LNHNV, CDR2 YYDKDF (reference sequence). The CDR3 is made up of 11 amino acids. Trimming stripped 0 bases from V and 9 bases from J, with 5 bases between. Seattle enrolled patients during active infection and tracked them longitudinally. This rearrangement joins TRBV15 to TRBJ1-1; D ambiguous. The origin of this receptor is a man aged 35-49 years with COVID-19, enrolled during active disease. The sequencing input was peripheral blood. In DNA form, the CDR3 reads TGTGCCACCAGCAGAGAGCGGCAAGCTTTCTTT. Translation gives CATSRERQAFF.